The 3 T cell receptor beta chains below come from one sample, sequenced in a study of human T cells and chemical hapten exposure. TCRdb itself ran the RACE reads through MiXCR, one entry per CDR3 protein. The sample includes 300,000 to 450,000 distinct CDR3 sequences, about 5% of them seen just once. Regarding time point: pre-sensitization, week 0. Sample treatment: therapeutic diphenylcyclopropenone sensitization with weekly scalp DPC. The sequenced sample was whole blood, obtained in connection with sensitization to the hapten diphenylcyclopropenone (DPC). The receptors derive from a woman aged 18-30 years with alopecia areata. Some clones in this sample may be carry-over from other donors' samples.

This clonotype turned up a few times. CDR3 residues: CSARDLRGPTYEQYF. Written as DNA, the CDR3 is TGCAGTGCTAGAGATCTGAGGGGCCCGACCTACGAGCAGTACTTC. The rearrangement joins TRBV20-1 to TRBJ2-7; D tentatively reads TRBD1 or TRBD2 (5 bases each). V was shortened by 0 bases and J by 2 bases, with 14 bases between the two germline ends. CDR3 length equals 15 residues. Germline V gives CDR1 DFQATT, CDR2 SNEGSKA (reference sequence).

The sample holds a few counts of this clonotype. The V gene is TRBV12-5, the J gene TRBJ1-1, with 8 bases fitting TRBD1. This CDR3 comprises 15 residues. After removal of 4 bases from V and 4 bases from J, the junction contained 8 bases not matched to a gene. CDR1 LGHNT and CDR2 FRNRAP come from the germline V gene. The CDR3 loop is CASGWNRGYITEAFF. CDR3 nucleotide sequence: TGTGCTAGTGGTTGGAACAGGGGGTATATCACTGAAGCTTTCTTT.

Many counts were recorded for this clonotype. The V and J genes are TRBV13 and TRBJ1-1; D is undetermined. Looked up from germline, CDR1 is PRHDT and CDR2 is FYEKMQ (reference sequence). Trimming pared 0 bases from V and 3 bases from J, leaving 8 bases between. This CDR3 is 14 amino acids long. This CDR3 is CASSLGGSYTEAFF. The DNA of the CDR3 is TGTGCCAGCAGCTTAGGAGGGTCCTACACTGAAGCTTTCTTT.